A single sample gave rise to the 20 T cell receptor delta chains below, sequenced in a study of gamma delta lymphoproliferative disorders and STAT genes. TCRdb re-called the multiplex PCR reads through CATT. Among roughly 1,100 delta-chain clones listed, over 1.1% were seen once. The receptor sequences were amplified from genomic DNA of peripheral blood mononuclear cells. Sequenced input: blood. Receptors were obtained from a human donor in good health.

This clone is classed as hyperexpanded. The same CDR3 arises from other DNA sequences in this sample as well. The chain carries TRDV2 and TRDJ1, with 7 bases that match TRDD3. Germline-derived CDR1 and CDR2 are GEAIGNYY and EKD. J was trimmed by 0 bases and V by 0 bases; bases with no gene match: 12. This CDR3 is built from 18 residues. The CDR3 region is CACDTLTGALLYTDKLIF. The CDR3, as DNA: TGTGCCTGTGACACCCTTACTGGGGCACTGTTGTACACCGATAAACTCATCTTT.

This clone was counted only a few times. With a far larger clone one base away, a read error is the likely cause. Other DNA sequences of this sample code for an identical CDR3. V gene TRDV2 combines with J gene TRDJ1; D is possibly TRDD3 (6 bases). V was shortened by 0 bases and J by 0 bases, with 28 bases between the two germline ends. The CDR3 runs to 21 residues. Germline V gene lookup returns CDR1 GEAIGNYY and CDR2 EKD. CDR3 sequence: CACDTVFRGGDPDLYTDKLIF. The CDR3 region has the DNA TGTGCCTGTGACACCGTGTTCAGGGGGGGGGACCCCGATCTCTACACCGATAAACTCATCTTT.

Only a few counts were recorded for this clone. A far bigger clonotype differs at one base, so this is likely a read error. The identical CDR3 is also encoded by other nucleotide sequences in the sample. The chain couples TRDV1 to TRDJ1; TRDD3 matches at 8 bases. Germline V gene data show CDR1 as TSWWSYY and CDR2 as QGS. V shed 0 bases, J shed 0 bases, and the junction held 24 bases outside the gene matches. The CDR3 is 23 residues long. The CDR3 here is CALGELLPTWGLLGVQYTDKLIF. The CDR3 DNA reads TGTGCTCTTGGGGAACTTCTCCCTACGTGGGGGTTACTGGGGGTTCAATACACCGATAAACTCATCTTT.

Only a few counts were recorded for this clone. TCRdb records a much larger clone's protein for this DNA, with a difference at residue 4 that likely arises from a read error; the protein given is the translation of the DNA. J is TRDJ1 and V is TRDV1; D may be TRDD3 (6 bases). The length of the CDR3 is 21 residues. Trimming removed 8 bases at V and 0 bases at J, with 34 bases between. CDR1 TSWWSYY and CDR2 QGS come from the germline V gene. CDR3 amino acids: CALSPPYTLSGGRRYTDKLIF. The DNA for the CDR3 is TGTGCTCTTAGCCCCCCTTACACGCTTAGTGGGGGTCGGAGGTACACCGATAAACTCATCTTT.

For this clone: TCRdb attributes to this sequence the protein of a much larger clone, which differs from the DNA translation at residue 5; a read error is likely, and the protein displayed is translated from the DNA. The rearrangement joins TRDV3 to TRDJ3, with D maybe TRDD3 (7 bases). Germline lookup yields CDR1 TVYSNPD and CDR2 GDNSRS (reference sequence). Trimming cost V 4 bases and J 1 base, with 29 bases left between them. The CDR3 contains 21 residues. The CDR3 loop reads CASTMLGAKYHRSWDTRQMFF. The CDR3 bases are TGTGCCTCCACTATGCTGGGGGCGAAATACCACCGATCCTGGGACACCCGACAGATGTTTTTC.

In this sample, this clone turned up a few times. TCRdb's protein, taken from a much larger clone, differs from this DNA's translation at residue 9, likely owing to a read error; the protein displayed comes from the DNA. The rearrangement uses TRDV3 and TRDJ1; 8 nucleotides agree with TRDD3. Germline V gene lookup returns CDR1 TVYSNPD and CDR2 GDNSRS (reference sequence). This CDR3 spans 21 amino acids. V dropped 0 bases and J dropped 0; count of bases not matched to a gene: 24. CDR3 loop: CAFSSPTGRGYREMYTDKLIF. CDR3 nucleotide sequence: TGTGCCTTTAGTAGTCCTACTGGCCGGGGATACCGGGAGATGTACACCGATAAACTCATCTTT. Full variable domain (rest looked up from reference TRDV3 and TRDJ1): CDKVTQSSPDQTVASGSEVVLLCTYDTVYSNPDLFWYRIRPDYSFQFVFYGDNSRSEGADFTQGRFSVKHILTQKAFHLVISPVRTEDSATYYCAFSSPTGRGYREMYTDKLIFGKGTRVTVEP.

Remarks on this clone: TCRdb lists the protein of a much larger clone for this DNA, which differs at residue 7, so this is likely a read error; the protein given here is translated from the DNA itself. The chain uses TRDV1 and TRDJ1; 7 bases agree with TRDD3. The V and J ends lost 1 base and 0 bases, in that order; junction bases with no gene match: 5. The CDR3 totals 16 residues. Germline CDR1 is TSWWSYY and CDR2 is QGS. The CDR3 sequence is CALGEPRGMYTDKLIF. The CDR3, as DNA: TGTGCTCTTGGGGAACCTCGGGGGATGTACACCGATAAACTCATCTTT.

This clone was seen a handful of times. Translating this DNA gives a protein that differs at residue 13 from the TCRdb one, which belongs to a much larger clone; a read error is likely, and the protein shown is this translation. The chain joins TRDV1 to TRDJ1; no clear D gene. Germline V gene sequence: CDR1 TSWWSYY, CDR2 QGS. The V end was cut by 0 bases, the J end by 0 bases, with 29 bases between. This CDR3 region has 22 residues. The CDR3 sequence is CALGELAHLLSAEGIYTDKLIF. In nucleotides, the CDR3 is TGTGCTCTTGGGGAACTTGCCCACCTGTTGTCCGCTGAGGGAATTTACACCGATAAACTCATCTTT.

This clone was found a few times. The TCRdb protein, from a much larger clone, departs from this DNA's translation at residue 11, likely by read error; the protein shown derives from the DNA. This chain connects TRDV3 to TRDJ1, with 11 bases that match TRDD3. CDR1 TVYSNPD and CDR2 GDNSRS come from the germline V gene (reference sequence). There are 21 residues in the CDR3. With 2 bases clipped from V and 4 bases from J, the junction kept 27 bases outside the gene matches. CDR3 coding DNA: TGTGCCTTTGAGGCCCACGACAAGCTACATGCTGGGGGATACCATGGCGATAAACTCATCTTT. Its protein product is CAFEAHDKLHAGGYHGDKLIF.

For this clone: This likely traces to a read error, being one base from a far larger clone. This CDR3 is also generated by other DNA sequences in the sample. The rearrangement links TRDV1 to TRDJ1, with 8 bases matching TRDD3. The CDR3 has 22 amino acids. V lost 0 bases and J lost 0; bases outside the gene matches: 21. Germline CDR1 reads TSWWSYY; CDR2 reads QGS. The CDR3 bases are TGTGCTCTTGGGGAACTTGCCCACTTGTTGTCCGCTGGGGGAATTTACACCGATAAACTCATCTTT. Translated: CALGELAHLLSAGGIYTDKLIF.

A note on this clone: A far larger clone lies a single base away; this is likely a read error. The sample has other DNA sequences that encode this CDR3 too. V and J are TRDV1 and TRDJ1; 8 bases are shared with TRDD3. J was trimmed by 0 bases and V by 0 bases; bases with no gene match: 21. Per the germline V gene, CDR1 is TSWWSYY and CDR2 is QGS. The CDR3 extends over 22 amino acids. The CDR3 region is CALGELAHLLSAGGIYTDKLIF. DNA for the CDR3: TGTGCTCTTGGGGAACTTGCCCATCTGTTGTCCGCTGGGGGAATTTACACCGATAAACTCATCTTT.

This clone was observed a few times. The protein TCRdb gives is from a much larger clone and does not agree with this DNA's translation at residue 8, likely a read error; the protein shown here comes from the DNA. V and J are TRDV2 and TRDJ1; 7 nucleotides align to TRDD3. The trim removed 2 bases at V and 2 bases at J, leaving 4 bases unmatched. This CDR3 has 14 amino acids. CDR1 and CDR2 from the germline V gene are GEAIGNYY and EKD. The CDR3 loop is CACDRLGRTDKLIF. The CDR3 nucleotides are TGTGCCTGTGACAGACTGGGGAGGACCGATAAACTCATCTTT.

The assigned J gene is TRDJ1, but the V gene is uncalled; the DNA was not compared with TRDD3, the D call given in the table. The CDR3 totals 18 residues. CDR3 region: CALGERRGFLKYTDKLIF. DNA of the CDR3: TGTGCTCTTGGGGAAAGAAGAGGGTTCCTTAAGTACACCGATAAACTCATCTTT.

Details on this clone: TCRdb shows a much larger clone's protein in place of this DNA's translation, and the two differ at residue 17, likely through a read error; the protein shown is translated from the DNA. This CDR3 is CALGEIPHLHTRTGISNTDKLIF. CDR3 sequence (DNA): TGTGCTCTTGGGGAAATCCCTCACCTACACACCCGGACTGGAATTTCTAATACCGATAAACTCATCTTT. The chain joins TRDV1 to TRDJ1; D tentatively reads TRDD2 or TRDD3 (5 bases each). V was shortened by 2 bases and J by 2 bases, with 36 bases between the two germline ends. The CDR3 is 23 amino acids. Germline V gene sequence: CDR1 TSWWSYY, CDR2 QGS.

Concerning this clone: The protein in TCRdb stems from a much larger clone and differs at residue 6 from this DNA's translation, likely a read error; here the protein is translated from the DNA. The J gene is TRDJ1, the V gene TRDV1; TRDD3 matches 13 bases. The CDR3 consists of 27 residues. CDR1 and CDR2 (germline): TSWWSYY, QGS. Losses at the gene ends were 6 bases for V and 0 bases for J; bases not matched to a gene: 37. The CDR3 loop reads CALGPLGVGLPKPEVLGDTGYTDKLIF. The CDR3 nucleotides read TGTGCTCTTGGCCCCCTAGGGGTCGGCCTTCCTAAGCCCGAGGTACTGGGGGATACGGGGTACACCGATAAACTCATCTTT.

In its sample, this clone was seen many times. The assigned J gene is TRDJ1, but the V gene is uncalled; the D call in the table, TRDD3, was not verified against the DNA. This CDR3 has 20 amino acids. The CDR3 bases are TGTGCTTCATTGTGCCTTCCTACAGGGGGCTCACGCCCTTACACCGATAAACTCATCTTT. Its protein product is CASLCLPTGGSRPYTDKLIF.

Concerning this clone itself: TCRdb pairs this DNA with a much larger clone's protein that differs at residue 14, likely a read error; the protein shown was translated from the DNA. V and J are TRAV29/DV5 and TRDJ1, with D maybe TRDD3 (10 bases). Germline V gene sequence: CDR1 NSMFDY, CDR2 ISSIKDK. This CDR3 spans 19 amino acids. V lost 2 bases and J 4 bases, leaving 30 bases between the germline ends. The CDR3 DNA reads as TGTGCAGCAAGTTCCTTCCTACTCACTGGGGGATCCTACATCGATAAACTCATCTTT. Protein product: CAASSFLLTGGSYIDKLIF.

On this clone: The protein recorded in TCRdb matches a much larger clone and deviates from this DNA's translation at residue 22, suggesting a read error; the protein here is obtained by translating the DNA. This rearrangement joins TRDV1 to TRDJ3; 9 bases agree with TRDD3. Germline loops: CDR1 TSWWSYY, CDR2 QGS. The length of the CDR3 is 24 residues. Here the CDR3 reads CALGELFHFHLYWGRTWDTRQVFF. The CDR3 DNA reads TGTGCTCTTGGGGAACTCTTTCACTTTCACCTTTACTGGGGGAGGACGTGGGACACCCGACAGGTGTTTTTC.

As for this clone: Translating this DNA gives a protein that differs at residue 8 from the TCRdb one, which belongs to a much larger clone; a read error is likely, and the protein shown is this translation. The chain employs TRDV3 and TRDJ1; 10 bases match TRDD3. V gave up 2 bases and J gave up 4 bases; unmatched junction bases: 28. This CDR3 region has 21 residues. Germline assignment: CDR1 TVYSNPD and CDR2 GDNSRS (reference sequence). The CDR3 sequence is CAFEAHDRLHGGGYHGDKLIF. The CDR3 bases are TGTGCCTTTGAGGCCCACGACAGGCTACATGGTGGGGGATACCATGGCGATAAACTCATCTTT.

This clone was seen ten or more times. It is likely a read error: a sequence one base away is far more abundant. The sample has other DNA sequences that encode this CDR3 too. The CDR3 sequence: CALVLGDTSWDTRQMFF. CDR3 DNA: TGTGCCTTAGTACTGGGAGATACCTCCTGGGACACCCGACAGATGTTTTTC. The chain recombines TRDV3 with TRDJ3; D possibly corresponds to TRDD3 (6 bases). The germline gives CDR1 TVYSNPD, CDR2 GDNSRS (reference sequence). Trimming took 3 bases from V and 0 from J, leaving 15 bases between them. The CDR3 is 17 amino acids. Filled out from reference TRDV3 and TRDJ3, the complete variable domain reads CDKVTQSSPDQTVASGSEVVLLCTYDTVYSNPDLFWYRIRPDYSFQFVFYGDNSRSEGADFTQGRFSVKHILTQKAFHLVISPVRTEDSATYYCALVLGDTSWDTRQMFFGTGIKLFVEP.